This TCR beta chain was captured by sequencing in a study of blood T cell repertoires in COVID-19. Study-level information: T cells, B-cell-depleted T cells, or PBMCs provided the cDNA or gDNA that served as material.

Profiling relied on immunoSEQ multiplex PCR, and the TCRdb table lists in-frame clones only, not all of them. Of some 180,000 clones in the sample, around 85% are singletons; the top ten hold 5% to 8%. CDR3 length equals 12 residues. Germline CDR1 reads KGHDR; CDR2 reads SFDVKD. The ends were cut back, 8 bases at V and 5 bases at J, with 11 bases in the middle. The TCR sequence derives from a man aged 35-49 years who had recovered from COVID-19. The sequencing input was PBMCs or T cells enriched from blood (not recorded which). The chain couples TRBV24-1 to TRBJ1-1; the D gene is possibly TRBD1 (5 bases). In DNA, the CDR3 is TGTGCCACCAAAGGGGAGGGGACTGAAGCTTTCTTT. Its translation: CATKGEGTEAFF.